A selection of T cell receptor beta chains follows, all from one sample in a study of immune cell composition in non-small cell lung cancer. Method: immunoSEQ multiplex PCR; TCRdb's copy keeps in-frame clones and lacks some. The data show more than 15,000 clones, over 65% seen once. These data were likewise used in another study, on CD4 T cells in lung cancer.

Sequences were obtained from non-adjacent lung tissue. The source is a human donor with non-small cell lung cancer. CDR3s include the opening cysteine and the closing phenylalanine or tryptophan. Each record gives: J gene, D gene, clone size, CDR3 length, V gene, CDR3 DNA, CDR3 protein. D genes are given only for firm matches. Size values are once, few and many counts, or a class for expanded clones, and some rows have none.

J: TRBJ2-1; D: NA; size: few; length: 12; V: TRBV5-4; DNA: TGTGCCAGCAGCCAAGTGGATGATGAGCAGTTCTTC; CDR3: CASSQVDDEQFF
J: TRBJ1-6; D: TRBD1; size: NA; length: 15; V: TRBV4-2; DNA: TGTGCCAGCAGCTCCGCACCGGGACAGGGGTCACCCCTCCACTTT; CDR3: CASSSAPGQGSPLHF
J: TRBJ2-5; D: NA; size: NA; length: 13; V: TRBV2; DNA: TGTGCCAGCAAAGTGGAGCTCCAAGAGACCCAGTACTTC; CDR3: CASKVELQETQYF
J: TRBJ2-7; D: NA; size: NA; length: 15; V: TRBV5-6; DNA: TGTGCCAGCAGCTTAGGTCCCCAGAGCTCCTACGAGCAGTACTTC; CDR3: CASSLGPQSSYEQYF
J: TRBJ1-1; D: NA; size: NA; length: 13; V: TRBV9; DNA: TGTGCCAGCAGCGTAAGAACCCCCGTCCGTGCTTTCTTT; CDR3: CASSVRTPVRAFF
J: TRBJ2-3; D: NA; size: NA; length: 15; V: TRBV6-5; DNA: TGTGCCAGCAGAACAACTATCCGGGTCACAGATACGCAGTATTTT; CDR3: CASRTTIRVTDTQYF
J: TRBJ2-7; D: NA; size: once; length: 15; V: TRBV5-1; DNA: TGCGCCAGCAGCTTGGGCTCGGCGGATACCTACGAGCAGTACTTC; CDR3: CASSLGSADTYEQYF
J: TRBJ2-1; D: NA; size: NA; length: 13; V: TRBV11-3; DNA: TGTGCCAGCAGCTCCGACAGATACAATGAGCAGTTCTTC; CDR3: CASSSDRYNEQFF
J: TRBJ1-1; D: NA; size: NA; length: 12; V: TRBV2; DNA: TGTGCCAGCAGTCTTCAAGGTTGGGAGGCTTTCTTT; CDR3: CASSLQGWEAFF
J: TRBJ2-3; D: NA; size: NA; length: 14; V: TRBV7-6; DNA: TGTGCCAGCAGCTTAGCCGACTTCACAGATACGCAGTATTTT; CDR3: CASSLADFTDTQYF
J: TRBJ2-1; D: NA; size: NA; length: 16; V: TRBV4-3; DNA: TGCGCCAGCAGCCATTTCAGGGCCCTCGGAGGGAATGAGCAGTTCTTC; CDR3: CASSHFRALGGNEQFF
J: TRBJ2-7; D: NA; size: NA; length: 12; V: TRBV19; DNA: TGTGCCAGCCCGAGGGGCTCCTACGAGCAGTACTTC; CDR3: CASPRGSYEQYF
J: TRBJ1-5; D: NA; size: NA; length: 10; V: TRBV7-2; DNA: TGTGCCAGCGGAACCCAGCCCCAGCATTTT; CDR3: CASGTQPQHF
J: TRBJ2-7; D: NA; size: NA; length: 17; V: TRBV18; DNA: TGTGCCAGCTCACCAGACGGTCGGGATAGCTTCCCTTACGAGCAGTACTTC; CDR3: CASSPDGRDSFPYEQYF
J: TRBJ1-1; D: TRBD1; size: NA; length: 14; V: TRBV6-1; DNA: TGTGCCATCCGACAGGGGGTAACGAACACTGAAGCTTTCTTT; CDR3: CAIRQGVTNTEAFF
J: TRBJ2-7; D: NA; size: NA; length: 15; V: TRBV11-3; DNA: TGTGCCAGCAGCTTATTCGGTGGTCTTCCCTACGAGCAGTACTTC; CDR3: CASSLFGGLPYEQYF
J: TRBJ1-3; D: NA; size: NA; length: 17; V: TRBV2; DNA: TGTGCCAGCAGTGAGGCAGCCCCAGGGATTAGTGGGTACACCATATATTTT; CDR3: CASSEAAPGISGYTIYF
J: TRBJ2-7; D: TRBD1; size: NA; length: 16; V: TRBV6-6; DNA: TGTGCCAGCAGCCCTCTACGGGGACAGGGGGCCTACGAGCAGTACTTC; CDR3: CASSPLRGQGAYEQYF
J: TRBJ1-2; D: NA; size: NA; length: 17; V: TRBV9; DNA: TGTGCCAGCAGCCCTACCCCTCAGGTCCTTAACTTTTATGGCTACACCTTC; CDR3: CASSPTPQVLNFYGYTF
J: TRBJ2-7; D: NA; size: NA; length: 12; V: TRBV7-9; DNA: TGTGCCAGCAGCCTACTTATTAGTGAGCAGTACTTC; CDR3: CASSLLISEQYF
J: TRBJ2-2; D: TRBD1; size: NA; length: 17; V: TRBV4-3; DNA: TGCGCCAGCAGCCAAGAGTCGGGACAGGGGATCACCGGGGAGCTGTTTTTT; CDR3: CASSQESGQGITGELFF
J: TRBJ1-1; D: NA; size: once; length: 15; V: TRBV10-3; DNA: TGTGCCATCAGTGAGTCGGGGGTGGGCAACACTGAAGCTTTCTTT; CDR3: CAISESGVGNTEAFF
J: TRBJ2-5; D: NA; size: NA; length: 15; V: TRBV13; DNA: TGTGCCAGCAGCTTAAGGCCGGGACAACAAGAGACCCAGTACTTC; CDR3: CASSLRPGQQETQYF
J: TRBJ2-1; D: TRBD1; size: NA; length: 12; V: TRBV5-6; DNA: TGTGCCAGCGCTCAGGGGGAAGGGCCGGAGTTCTTC; CDR3: CASAQGEGPEFF
J: TRBJ2-5; D: TRBD1; size: NA; length: 13; V: TRBV5-5; DNA: TGTGCCAGCAGCGGGACAGACCAAGAGACCCAGTACTTC; CDR3: CASSGTDQETQYF
J: TRBJ2-3; D: NA; size: few; length: 16; V: TRBV9; DNA: TGTGCCAGCAGCGTAGGAGGCAGGTCCCCCACAGATACGCAGTATTTT; CDR3: CASSVGGRSPTDTQYF
J: TRBJ1-4; D: NA; size: NA; length: 14; V: TRBV27; DNA: TGTGCCAGCAGTATACAGGGTTGGGGCGAAAAACTGTTTTTT; CDR3: CASSIQGWGEKLFF
J: TRBJ2-1; D: TRBD1; size: NA; length: 15; V: TRBV5-1; DNA: TGCGCCAGCAGCTTTTCAGGGGGCAGTCACTATGAGCAGTTCTTC; CDR3: CASSFSGGSHYEQFF
J: TRBJ1-2; D: NA; size: NA; length: 14; V: TRBV27; DNA: TGTGCCAGCAGTCAGTATTGGGGTAACTATGGCTACACCTTC; CDR3: CASSQYWGNYGYTF
J: TRBJ2-7; D: NA; size: NA; length: 16; V: TRBV7-8; DNA: TGTGCCAGCAGCTTATCGGCCTCTTCTGCCTCCTACGAGCAGTACTTC; CDR3: CASSLSASSASYEQYF
J: TRBJ2-1; D: TRBD2; size: once; length: 14; V: TRBV7-2; DNA: TGTGCCAGCAGCTTACAGAGGACTAGCGGTGAGCAGTTCTTC; CDR3: CASSLQRTSGEQFF
J: TRBJ2-2; D: TRBD2; size: NA; length: 18; V: TRBV9; DNA: TGTGCCAGCACCCCACCCGGGACTAGCGGCGGGAACACCGGGGAGCTGTTTTTT; CDR3: CASTPPGTSGGNTGELFF
J: TRBJ2-1; D: NA; size: NA; length: 15; V: TRBV29-1; DNA: TGCAGCGTCGCCAGCGGTTCTAGCGCCTACAATGAGCAGTTCTTC; CDR3: CSVASGSSAYNEQFF
J: TRBJ1-2; D: TRBD1; size: few; length: 15; V: TRBV4-1; DNA: TGCGCCAGCAGCCAAGGACAGGGACAAGACTATGGCTACACCTTC; CDR3: CASSQGQGQDYGYTF
J: TRBJ1-3; D: NA; size: NA; length: 15; V: TRBV5-8; DNA: TGTGCCAGCAGCTTAGGGGCCAGCTCTGGAAACACCATATATTTT; CDR3: CASSLGASSGNTIYF
J: TRBJ2-2; D: TRBD1; size: NA; length: 16; V: TRBV7-8; DNA: TGTGCCAGCAGCAAAGGAACAGGGGTTAACACCGGGGAGCTGTTTTTT; CDR3: CASSKGTGVNTGELFF
J: TRBJ2-7; D: TRBD1; size: NA; length: 14; V: TRBV5-6; DNA: TGTGCCAGCAGCTTGCCAGGGGGTTCGTACGAGCAGTACTTC; CDR3: CASSLPGGSYEQYF
J: TRBJ2-1; D: TRBD2; size: NA; length: 16; V: TRBV2; DNA: TGTGCCAGCAGCTCACAGACTAGCGGGGGTTACAATGAGCAGTTCTTC; CDR3: CASSSQTSGGYNEQFF
J: TRBJ2-2; D: NA; size: NA; length: 14; V: TRBV19; DNA: TGTGCCAGTAGTATAGTCGGCGGCACCGGGGAGCTGTTTTTT; CDR3: CASSIVGGTGELFF
J: TRBJ2-1; D: TRBD2; size: few; length: 13; V: TRBV7-9; DNA: TGTGCCAGCAGCATCCGGACTAGCCGGGAGCAGTTCTTC; CDR3: CASSIRTSREQFF